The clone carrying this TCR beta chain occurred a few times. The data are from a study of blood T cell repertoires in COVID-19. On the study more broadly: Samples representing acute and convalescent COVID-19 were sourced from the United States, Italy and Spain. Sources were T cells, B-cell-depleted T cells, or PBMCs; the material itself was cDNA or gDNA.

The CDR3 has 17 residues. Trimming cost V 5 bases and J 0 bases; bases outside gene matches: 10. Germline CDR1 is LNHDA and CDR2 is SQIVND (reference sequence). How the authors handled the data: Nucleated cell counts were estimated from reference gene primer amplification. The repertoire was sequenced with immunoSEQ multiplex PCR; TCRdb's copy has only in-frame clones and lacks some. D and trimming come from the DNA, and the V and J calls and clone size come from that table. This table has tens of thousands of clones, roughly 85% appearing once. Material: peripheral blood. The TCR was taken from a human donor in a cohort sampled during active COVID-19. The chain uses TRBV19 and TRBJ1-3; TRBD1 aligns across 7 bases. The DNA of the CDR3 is TGTGCCAGTAGTGGCCAAAACAGGGGACGCTCTGGAAACACCATATATTTT. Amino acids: CASSGQNRGRSGNTIYF. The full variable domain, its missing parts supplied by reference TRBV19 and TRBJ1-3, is DGGITQSPKYLFRKEGQNVTLSCEQNLNHDAMYWYRQDPGQGLRLIYYSQIVNDFQKGDIAEGYSVSREKKESFPLTVTSAQKNPTAFYLCASSGQNRGRSGNTIYFGEGSWLTVV.